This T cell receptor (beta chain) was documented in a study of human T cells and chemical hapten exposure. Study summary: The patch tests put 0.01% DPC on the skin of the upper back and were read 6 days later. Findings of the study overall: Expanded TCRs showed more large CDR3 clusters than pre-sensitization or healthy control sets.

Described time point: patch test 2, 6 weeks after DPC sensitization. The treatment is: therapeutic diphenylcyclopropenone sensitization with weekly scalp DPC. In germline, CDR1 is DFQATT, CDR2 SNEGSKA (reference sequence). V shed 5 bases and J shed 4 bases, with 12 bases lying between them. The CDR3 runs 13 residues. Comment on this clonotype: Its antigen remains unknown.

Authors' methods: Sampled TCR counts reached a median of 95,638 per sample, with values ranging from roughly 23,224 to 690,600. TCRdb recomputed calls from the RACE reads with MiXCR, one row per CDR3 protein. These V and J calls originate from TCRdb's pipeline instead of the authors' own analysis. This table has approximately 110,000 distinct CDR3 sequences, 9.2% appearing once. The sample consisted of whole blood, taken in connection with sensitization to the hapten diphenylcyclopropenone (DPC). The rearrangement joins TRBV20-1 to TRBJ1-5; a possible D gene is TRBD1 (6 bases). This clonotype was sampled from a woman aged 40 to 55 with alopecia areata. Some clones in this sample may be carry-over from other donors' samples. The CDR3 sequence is CSAQDSYNQPQHF. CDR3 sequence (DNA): TGCAGTGCTCAGGACAGCTATAATCAGCCCCAGCATTTT.